This T cell receptor (beta chain) emerged from a study of blood T cell repertoires in COVID-19. The protocol was immunoSEQ multiplex PCR, while the TCRdb copy is restricted to in-frame clones and leaves out a portion. The sample consists of around 360,000 clones, more than 75% of them appearing once. V lost 0 bases, J lost 6 bases, and 9 bases lay in between. Germline V gives CDR1 SNHLY, CDR2 FYNNEI. This CDR3 spans 14 amino acids. The sequence was collected from a man aged 40-50 years in a cohort exposed to, infected with or recovered from COVID-19 (not recorded which). V gene TRBV2 combines with J gene TRBJ2-1; D is ambiguous. Sequencing was performed on PBMCs or T cells enriched from blood (not recorded which). In DNA, the CDR3 is TGTGCCAGCAGTGAAGCGCTAAGGAGCAATGAGCAGTTCTTC. This translates into CASSEALRSNEQFF. Using reference TRBV2 and TRBJ2-1 for the parts outside the CDR3, the full variable domain is EPEVTQTPSHQVTQMGQEVILRCVPISNHLYFYWYRQILGQKVEFLVSFYNNEISEKSEIFDDQFSVERPDGSNFTLKIRSTKLEDSAMYFCASSEALRSNEQFFGPGTRLTVL.